The clone carrying this TCR beta chain has at least ten counts. Its antigen remains unknown. Lactation, pregnancy, other autoimmune disease or uncontrolled infection excluded patients. With 2 bases clipped from V and 3 bases from J, the junction kept 13 bases outside the gene matches. Per germline, CDR1 MNHNS and CDR2 SASEGT. The CDR3 runs to 20 residues. The data are from a study of T cells in Graves' hyperthyroidism and ophthalmopathy. Whole-study results and caveats: Ophthalmopathy, which appeared later, was predicted by the model a median 6.5 months before onset. Most expanded thyroid clonotypes above 0.001 also appeared in blood.

Amplification targeted TCR beta CDR3 regions from RNA transcripts. The HTBI primer set was used in a first-round RT-PCR of the TCR CDR3. TCRdb analysed the multiplex PCR reads with MiXCR anew, one entry per CDR3 protein. The sample carries hundreds of thousands of distinct CDR3 sequences, 15% recorded once. Sequencing was done on a sample of blood. The sequence came from a woman under 40 with Graves' hyperthyroidism. The V call is TRBV6-1, the J call TRBJ2-3; 14 bases map to TRBD2. The CDR3 loop reads CASSEPDWGLAGVNTDTQYF. CDR3 DNA sequence: TGTGCCAGCAGTGAACCTGATTGGGGACTAGCGGGAGTGAATACAGATACGCAGTATTTT.